The 14 T cell receptor beta chains below come from one sample, sequenced in a study of T cell responses to AZD1222 COVID-19 vaccine. Sequenced by immunoSEQ multiplex PCR; TCRdb stores in-frame clones only, minus some. The data show about 150,000 clones, with more than 90% seen just once and under 20% held by the top ten. Sequencing used peripheral blood, obtained on day 0 of AZD1222 vaccination. The receptor source for this set is an adult in good health.

This rearrangement joins TRBV6-2 or TRBV6-3 to TRBJ2-1; 8 positions agree with TRBD2. Trimming removed 5 bases from V and 12 bases from J; junction bases left unmatched: 9. The CDR3 is 13 amino acids. Germline lookup yields CDR1 MNHEY and CDR2 SVGEGT. CDR3 in amino acids: CASSRAGGPRQFF. The CDR3 DNA follows: TGTGCCAGCAGTCGTGCGGGGGGACCTAGGCAGTTCTTC.

The chain links TRBV7-2 to TRBJ2-5; D may be TRBD1 (6 bases). The J call may be mistaken, given a closer DNA end match to TRBJ2-7. From germline, CDR1 is SGHTA and CDR2 FQGNSA. The CDR3 is made up of 16 amino acids. For the CDR3, the DNA is TGTGCCAGCAGCTCAGGGGTTTGGGCACAAAAAGTCGAGCAGTACTTC. Translated: CASSSGVWAQKVEQYF.

The genes are TRBV7-2 and TRBJ2-3; weak D call: TRBD1 (6 bases). V shed 3 bases and J shed 1 base, with 11 bases lying between them. CDR3 length: 15 amino acids. CDR1 SGHTA and CDR2 FQGNSA come from the germline V gene. The CDR3 bases are TGTGCCAGCAGCTTGGACAGACCCCGCACAGATACGCAGTATTTT. Encoded protein: CASSLDRPRTDTQYF.

The J gene is TRBJ1-6, the V gene TRBV6-5, with TRBD1 matching 7 bases. V lost 6 bases to trimming and J lost 4 bases; unmatched junction nucleotides: 3. This CDR3 comprises 14 residues. CDR1 MNHEY and CDR2 SVGAGI come from the germline V gene. The CDR3 spells CASRAGQYNSPLHF. As DNA, the CDR3 is TGTGCCAGCAGGGCGGGACAGTATAATTCACCCCTCCACTTT.

This clone occurred a few times. This chain joins TRBV2 and TRBJ1-5; 7 bases map to TRBD1. Germline CDR1 SNHLY, CDR2 FYNNEI. The CDR3 runs to 15 residues. After removal of 6 bases from V and 2 bases from J, the junction contained 7 bases not matched to a gene. The CDR3 region is CASRTTDRGNQPQHF. CDR3 coding DNA: TGTGCCAGCAGAACAACCGACAGGGGCAATCAGCCCCAGCATTTT.

The CDR3 DNA is TGTGCCAGCAGCTCGGCAGGCAATCAGCCCCAGCATTTT. It translates to CASSSAGNQPQHF. This chain uses TRBV12-3 or TRBV12-4 with TRBJ1-5; unclear D gene. Trimming shortened V by 6 bases and J by 2 bases, and 8 bases separated the two germline ends. The CDR3 has 13 amino acids.

The chain uses TRBV12-3 or TRBV12-4 and TRBJ1-6; D not certain. V was shortened by 4 bases and J by 10 bases, with 8 bases between the two germline ends. The CDR3 spans 12 residues. The CDR3 DNA sequence: TGTGCCAGCAGTTGGATGAACTCACCCCTCCACTTT. Protein product: CASSWMNSPLHF.

The V gene is TRBV9, the J gene TRBJ1-4; D is uncertain. Between the trimmed V and J ends, which lost 4 bases and 8 bases, there was a span of 21 bases. In germline, CDR1 is SGDLS, CDR2 YYNGEE. The CDR3 covers 16 residues. The CDR3 DNA sequence: TGTGCCAGCAGCATAACCGGGAGTCACGCCAGGGAAAAACTGTTTTTT. Translation gives CASSITGSHAREKLFF.

This chain connects TRBV5-1 to TRBJ2-1, with 7 bases that match TRBD1. CDR1 is SGHRS and CDR2 is YFSETQ in the germline V gene. This CDR3 has 14 residues. The V and J ends lost 4 bases and 4 bases, in that order; junction bases with no gene match: 5. The CDR3 spells CASSPGQTYNEQFF. The CDR3 DNA is TGCGCCAGCAGCCCGGGACAGACATACAATGAGCAGTTCTTC.

This clone turned up a few times. The chain combines TRBV5-8 with TRBJ1-2; TRBD1 is a possible D gene (5 bases). This CDR3 region has 17 residues. Per germline, CDR1 SGHTS and CDR2 YDEGEE. Trimming removed 1 base at V and 4 bases at J, with 20 bases between. For the CDR3, the DNA is TGTGCCAGCAGCTTGATTACCGGGCGACAGAACGCCTATGGCTACACCTTC. This codes for CASSLITGRQNAYGYTF.

This chain links TRBV12-5 with TRBJ1-4, with D possibly matching TRBD1 (6 bases). V was pared by 5 bases and J by 10 bases, with 14 bases between. The germline V gene has CDR1 LGHNT and CDR2 FRNRAP. The CDR3 covers 13 residues. CDR3 amino acids: CASGTNTGTKLFF. The CDR3 DNA sequence: TGTGCTAGTGGTACCAATACAGGGACAAAACTGTTTTTT. Full variable domain (rest looked up from reference TRBV12-5 and TRBJ1-4): DARVTQTPRHKVTEMGQEVTMRCQPILGHNTVFWYRQTMMQGLELLAYFRNRAPLDDSGMPKDRFSAEMPDATLATLKIQPSEPRDSAVYFCASGTNTGTKLFFGSGTQLSVL.

For the CDR3, the DNA is TGTGCCAGCAGTCCTGGGCAGAGTGCCACTGAAGCTTTCTTT. Amino acids: CASSPGQSATEAFF. The rearrangement joins TRBV6-5 to TRBJ1-1; no firm D call. The CDR3 consists of 14 residues. Trimming took off 5 bases at V and 4 bases at J, with 14 bases between the two ends. Germline CDR1 reads MNHEY; CDR2 reads SVGAGI.

The J gene is TRBJ1-1, the V gene TRBV11-3, with D unresolved. This CDR3 region has 14 residues. CDR1 is SGHNT, CDR2 YENEEA, per germline. Trimming cost V 1 base and J 4 bases, with 10 bases left between them. The CDR3 loop reads CASSLGIAGTEAFF. CDR3 bases: TGTGCCAGCAGCTTAGGGATAGCTGGCACTGAAGCTTTCTTT.

The chain is built from TRBV27 and TRBJ1-1, with D possibly matching TRBD1 (6 bases). The CDR3 sequence is 16 residues long. V lost 0 bases and J lost 1, with 12 bases in between. CDR1 is MNHEY, CDR2 SMNVEV, per germline (reference sequence). The CDR3 is CASSLSGQISNTEAFF. The CDR3 nucleotides are TGTGCCAGCAGTTTATCTGGACAGATTTCGAACACTGAAGCTTTCTTT.